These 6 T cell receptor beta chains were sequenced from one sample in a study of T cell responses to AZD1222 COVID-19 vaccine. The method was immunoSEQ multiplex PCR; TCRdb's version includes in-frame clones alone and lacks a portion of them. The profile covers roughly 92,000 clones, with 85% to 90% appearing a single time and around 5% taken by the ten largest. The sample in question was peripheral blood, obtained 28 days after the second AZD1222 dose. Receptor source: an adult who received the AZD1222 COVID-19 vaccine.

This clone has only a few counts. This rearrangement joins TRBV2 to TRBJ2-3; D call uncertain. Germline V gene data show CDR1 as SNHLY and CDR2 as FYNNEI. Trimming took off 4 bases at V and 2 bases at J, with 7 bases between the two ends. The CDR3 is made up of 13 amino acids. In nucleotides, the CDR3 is TGTGCCAGCAGTGTTCCTTTCACAGATACGCAGTATTTT. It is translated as CASSVPFTDTQYF.

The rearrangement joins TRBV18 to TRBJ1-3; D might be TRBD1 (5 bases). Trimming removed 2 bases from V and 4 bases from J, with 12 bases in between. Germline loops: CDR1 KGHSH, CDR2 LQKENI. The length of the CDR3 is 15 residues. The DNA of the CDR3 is TGTGCCAGCTCACCAAACTACAGGAGGGGAAACACCATATATTTT. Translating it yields CASSPNYRRGNTIYF.

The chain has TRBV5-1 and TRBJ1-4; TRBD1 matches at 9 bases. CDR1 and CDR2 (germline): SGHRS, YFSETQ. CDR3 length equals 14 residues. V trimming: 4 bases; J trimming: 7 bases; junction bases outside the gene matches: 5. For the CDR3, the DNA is TGCGCCAGCAGCCCCGGGACAGGGAGTGAAAAACTGTTTTTT. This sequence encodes CASSPGTGSEKLFF.

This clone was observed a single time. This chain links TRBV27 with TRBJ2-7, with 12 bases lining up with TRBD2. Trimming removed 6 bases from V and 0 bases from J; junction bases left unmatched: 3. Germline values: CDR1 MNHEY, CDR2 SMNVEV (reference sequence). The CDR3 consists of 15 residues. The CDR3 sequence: CASSSSGRGSYEQYF. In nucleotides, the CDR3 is TGTGCCAGCAGCTCTAGCGGGAGGGGCTCCTACGAGCAGTACTTC.

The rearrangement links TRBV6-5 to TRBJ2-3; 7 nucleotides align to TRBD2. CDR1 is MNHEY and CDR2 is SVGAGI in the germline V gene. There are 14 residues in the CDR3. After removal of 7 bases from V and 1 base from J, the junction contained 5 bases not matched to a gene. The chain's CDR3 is CASKGLAGTDTQYF. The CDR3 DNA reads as TGTGCCAGCAAAGGGCTAGCGGGCACAGATACGCAGTATTTT.

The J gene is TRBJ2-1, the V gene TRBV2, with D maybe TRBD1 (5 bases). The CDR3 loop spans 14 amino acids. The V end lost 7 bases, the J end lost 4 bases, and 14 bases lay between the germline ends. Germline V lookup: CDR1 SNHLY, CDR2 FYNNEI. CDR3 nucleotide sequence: TGTGCCAGCACGGAAGAACAGGTTTACAATGAGCAGTTCTTC. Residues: CASTEEQVYNEQFF.